Listed below are T cell receptor beta chains from one sample, sequenced in a study of blood T cell repertoires in COVID-19. Sequencing used immunoSEQ multiplex PCR; TCRdb keeps in-frame clones, though not all of them. The sample carries fewer than 300,000 clones, 80% to 95% recorded once. The specimen sequenced was PBMCs or T cells enriched from blood (not recorded which). The receptors shown here come from a woman aged 25 to 39 who had recovered from COVID-19. CDR3s include the opening cysteine and the closing phenylalanine or tryptophan.

V: TRBV19
J: TRBJ2-1
length: 16
CDR3: CASSIDRAGTYNEQFF

V: TRBV30
J: TRBJ1-3
length: 13
CDR3: CAWKRGGGNTIYF

V: TRBV5-8
J: TRBJ2-5
length: 16
CDR3: CASSLGAGGSQETQYF

V: TRBV7-6
J: TRBJ1-5
length: 16
CDR3: CASSFGAQRGNQPQHF

V: TRBV5-5
J: TRBJ1-5
length: 14
CDR3: CASSVGRDNQPQHF

V: TRBV11-2
J: TRBJ2-2
length: 19
CDR3: CASSLWDRETHQDTGELFF

V: TRBV4-1
J: TRBJ1-2
length: 15
CDR3: CASSQPTDRVSGYTF

V: TRBV28
J: TRBJ1-2
length: 12
CDR3: CASRGQGNGYTF

V: TRBV19
J: TRBJ1-2
length: 15
CDR3: CASTQSFGQYYGYTF

V: TRBV28
J: TRBJ1-5
length: 14
CDR3: CASSGDRGNQPQHF

V: TRBV9
J: TRBJ1-5
length: 12
CDR3: CASSAGGQPQHF

V: TRBV29-1
J: TRBJ1-2
length: 12
CDR3: CSVPNEAYGYTF

V: TRBV23-1
J: TRBJ1-5
length: 16
CDR3: CARTKAGTGGTQPQHF

V: TRBV6-2/TRBV6-3
J: TRBJ1-5
length: 14
CDR3: CASSEQGRNQPQHF

V: TRBV28
J: TRBJ2-7
length: 14
CDR3: CASSTGQGTYEQYF

V: TRBV5-4
J: TRBJ2-2
length: 15
CDR3: CASSLGGLNTGELFF

V: TRBV2
J: TRBJ1-1
length: 13
CDR3: CASRDTSNTEAFF

V: TRBV9
J: TRBJ2-5
length: 15
CDR3: CASSVDQRRGETQYF

V: TRBV9
J: TRBJ2-3
length: 15
CDR3: CASNSEGKSTDTQYF

V: TRBV5-1
J: TRBJ2-1
length: 12
CDR3: CASSPDFHEQFF

V: TRBV7-9
J: TRBJ2-3
length: 13
CDR3: CASSLANQAPRHF

V: TRBV6-2/TRBV6-3
J: TRBJ2-1
length: 14
CDR3: CASSYRQAYNEQFF

V: TRBV7-3
J: TRBJ1-2
length: 13
CDR3: CASSWDSGYGYTF

V: TRBV5-5
J: TRBJ2-5
length: 16
CDR3: CASSLALNAGVETQYF

V: TRBV10-1
J: TRBJ2-1
length: 12
CDR3: CASSDSPNEQFF

V: TRBV28
J: TRBJ1-2
length: 14
CDR3: CASSFGGRDYGYTF

V: TRBV5-8
J: TRBJ1-2
length: 15
CDR3: CASSYRDREYYGYTF

V: TRBV19
J: TRBJ1-4
length: 16
CDR3: CASSRALQGVGEKLFF

V: TRBV18
J: TRBJ1-4
length: 14
CDR3: CASSPRQNNEKLFF

V: TRBV30
J: TRBJ1-4
length: 14
CDR3: CAWNQGSANEKLFF

V: TRBV4-1
J: TRBJ1-5
length: 17
CDR3: CASSQAGAGRSNQPQHF

V: TRBV19
J: TRBJ1-6
length: 14
CDR3: CASSRDSDGSPLHF

V: TRBV15
J: TRBJ1-3
length: 18
CDR3: CATSTTGTGVFSGNTIYF

V: TRBV7-3
J: TRBJ2-1
length: 15
CDR3: CASSSKGLAGDEQFF

V: TRBV18
J: TRBJ2-1
length: 17
CDR3: CASSPPLAGVSYNEQFF

V: TRBV7-2
J: TRBJ2-1
length: 15
CDR3: CASSLNPQAYNEQFF

V: TRBV4-3
J: TRBJ2-3
length: 19
CDR3: CASSQESTRAGARTDTQYF

V: TRBV6-5
J: TRBJ2-2
length: 15
CDR3: CASSYPTGGTGELFF

V: TRBV5-1
J: TRBJ2-1
length: 15
CDR3: CASSYPAGGNNEQFF

V: TRBV2
J: TRBJ2-2
length: 15
CDR3: CASSEASGDTGELFF

V: TRBV7-2
J: TRBJ1-1
length: 16
CDR3: CASSPGQSRMNTEAFF

V: TRBV30
J: TRBJ1-6
length: 13
CDR3: CAWSRQENSPLHF

V: TRBV21-1
J: TRBJ2-2
length: 16
CDR3: CASSNAIVNDTGELFF

V: TRBV28
J: TRBJ2-7
length: 13
CDR3: CASSFLGAHEQYF